This T cell receptor beta chain derives from a study of CD4+ T cells in melanoma. On this clone: Its target is not known.

Method: immunoSEQ multiplex PCR; TCRdb's copy keeps in-frame clones and lacks some. The sample shows around 15,000 clones, roughly three quarters of them seen only once. Germline V gives CDR1 SGHNT, CDR2 YENEEA. J was trimmed by 1 base and V by 3 bases; bases with no gene match: 3. This CDR3 is built from 15 residues. Regarding the study as a whole: In melanoma, neoantigen-specific CD4+ T cells reportedly differed in differentiation state.

Sequences were obtained from cells from a culture (not recorded whether cultured in vitro). This TCR came from a human donor with melanoma. The J gene is TRBJ2-3, the V gene TRBV11-3, with TRBD2 matching over 8 bases. This CDR3 reads CASSFGLAGTDTQYF. The DNA for the CDR3 is TGTGCCAGCAGCTTCGGACTAGCAGGCACAGATACGCAGTATTTT. Variable domain in full (rest from reference TRBV11-3 and TRBJ2-3): EAGVVQSPRYKIIEKKQPVAFWCNPISGHNTLYWYLQNLGQGPELLIRYENEEAVDDSQLPKDRFSAERLKGVDSTLKIQPAELGDSAVYLCASSFGLAGTDTQYFGPGTRLTVL.